The 9 T cell receptor beta chains presented below share a single source sample, sequenced in a study of T cells in Graves' hyperthyroidism and ophthalmopathy. The CDR3 regions of TCR beta were amplified from RNA transcripts. A first-round RT-PCR of the TCR CDR3 used the HTBI primer set. TCRdb reanalysed the multiplex PCR reads using MiXCR and keeps one entry per CDR3 protein. The repertoire holds 450,000 to 700,000 distinct CDR3 sequences, with under 60% as singletons. Sample: peripheral blood or thyroid tissue (not recorded which). The receptors originated from a woman under 30 with Graves' hyperthyroidism.

This clonotype was detected ten times or more. This chain uses TRBV5-4 with TRBJ1-5; no clear D gene. V dropped 1 base and J dropped 0 bases, with 8 bases sitting between them. CDR3 length: 15 amino acids. Germline V CDR1 and CDR2: SGHNT, YYREEE (reference sequence). The CDR3 bases are TGTGCCAGCAGCTTGACTCCAAATAGCAATCAGCCCCAGCATTTT. Amino acid sequence: CASSLTPNSNQPQHF.

The genes are TRBV9 and TRBJ2-7; the D gene could be TRBD1 or TRBD2 (5 bases each). The germline V gene has CDR1 SGDLS and CDR2 YYNGEE. The V and J ends lost 0 bases and 4 bases respectively, with 11 bases between them. The CDR3 covers 14 residues. In DNA form, the CDR3 reads TGTGCCAGCAGCGTAGTCGCTGGGGGATACGAGCAGTACTTC. Translation gives CASSVVAGGYEQYF.

CDR3 nucleotide sequence: TGCAGTGAATTAGACAGGGACACTGAAGCTTTCTTT. This codes for CSELDRDTEAFF. The V call is TRBV20-1, the J call TRBJ1-1, with 7 bases lining up with TRBD1. The junction had 5 bases not matched to a gene; V was cut back by 7 bases and J by 3 bases. Looked up from germline, CDR1 is DFQATT and CDR2 is SNEGSKA (reference sequence). The CDR3 is 12 amino acids.

This clonotype was found a few times. This chain connects TRBV7-9 to TRBJ2-7, with 7 bases identical to TRBD2. The germline CDR1 and CDR2 sequences are SEHNR and FQNEAQ (reference sequence). The CDR3 covers 20 residues. V lost 1 base to trimming and J lost 1 base; unmatched junction nucleotides: 19. CDR3 sequence reads: CASSLGVASGSGFVSYEQYF. The CDR3 DNA reads as TGTGCCAGCAGCTTAGGAGTGGCTAGCGGAAGCGGGTTTGTGTCCTACGAGCAGTACTTC.

This clonotype was counted many times. This rearrangement joins TRBV5-6 to TRBJ1-1, with D maybe TRBD1 (6 bases). V was shortened by 5 bases and J by 4 bases, with 18 bases between the two germline ends. The germline gives CDR1 SGHDT, CDR2 YYEEEE. CDR3 size: 15 residues. The CDR3 DNA sequence: TGTGCCAGCAGGCCTTACAGGGAATCGAGCACTGAAGCTTTCTTT. This translates into CASRPYRESSTEAFF.

The chain combines TRBV6-5 with TRBJ1-4; D is uncertain. The CDR3 totals 14 residues. V was pared by 9 bases and J by 8 bases, with 19 bases between. The germline CDR1 and CDR2 sequences are MNHEY and SVGAGI. CDR3 sequence reads: CASRDDMMKEKLFF. CDR3 bases: TGTGCCAGTCGAGACGACATGATGAAGGAAAAACTGTTTTTT.

This chain joins TRBV2 and TRBJ2-1, with a tentative D call TRBD2 (6 bases). This CDR3 has 10 amino acids. The ends were cut back, 6 bases at V and 15 bases at J, with 12 bases in the middle. Germline values: CDR1 SNHLY, CDR2 FYNNEI. Here the CDR3 reads CASRGTRPFF. CDR3 DNA: TGTGCCAGCAGAGGGACTCGTCCGTTCTTC.

Ten or more counts support this clonotype. The V call is TRBV5-1, the J call TRBJ1-2; D is unresolved. The CDR3 consists of 14 residues. V was trimmed by 0 bases and J by 0 bases, leaving 6 bases between them. The germline V gene encodes CDR1 SGHRS and CDR2 YFSETQ. Here the CDR3 reads CASSLAITNYGYTF. DNA for the CDR3: TGCGCCAGCAGCTTGGCGATAACTAACTATGGCTACACCTTC.

This clonotype was seen once. The chain joins TRBV10-3 to TRBJ2-7; possibly TRBD1 for D (5 bases). Between the trimmed V and J ends, which lost 4 bases and 4 bases, there was a span of 17 bases. CDR1 and CDR2 (germline): ENHRY, SYGVKD. The CDR3 spans 15 residues. CDR3 nucleotide sequence: TGTGCCATCAGTGCCACTACCGTCACAGGTTACGAGCAGTACTTC. Protein sequence: CAISATTVTGYEQYF.